Each of the 5 T cell receptor beta chains below was sequenced from the same sample in a study of T-cell reconstitution after alpha-beta-depleted transplantation in children. Preparation of the TCRbeta library used unique molecular identifiers. A single record per CDR3 protein comes from TCRdb applying MiXCR to the PCR reads. This sample yields about 16,000 distinct CDR3 sequences, of which roughly 7.8% are seen a single time; just over 35% belongs to the top ten. The specimen was PBMCs, mostly from graft donor cells, collected 60 days after TCRalphabeta/CD19-depleted stem cell transplant. These receptors all stem from a boy under two years old who had a stem cell transplant for Wiskott-Aldrich syndrome, so the T cells may come from the graft donor.

This clonotype was recorded at least ten times. The chain carries TRBV20-1 and TRBJ2-5; D unclear. The CDR3 sequence is 12 residues long. Trimming cost V 5 bases and J 2 bases, with 9 bases left between them. Germline values: CDR1 DFQATT, CDR2 SNEGSKA (reference sequence). The CDR3 bases are TGCAGTGCTCCCGGGCGGCAAGAGACCCAGTACTTC. It yields the protein CSAPGRQETQYF.

The table lists this clonotype with many counts. This chain uses TRBV9 with TRBJ2-1; TRBD2 is a possible D gene (5 bases). The germline gives CDR1 SGDLS, CDR2 YYNGEE. The CDR3 has 13 residues. The V and J ends lost 0 bases and 4 bases respectively, with 5 bases between them. CDR3 DNA: TGTGCCAGCAGCGTAGGGGAGTACAATGAGCAGTTCTTC. Its protein is CASSVGEYNEQFF.

This sequence joins TRBV20-1 and TRBJ2-1; no clear D. The CDR3 covers 15 residues. The V gene's germline CDR1 is DFQATT and CDR2 SNEGSKA (reference sequence). Trimming left V 1 base short and J 0 bases short, with 10 bases between. The CDR3 loop is CSARVPQRSYNEQFF. The CDR3 DNA is TGCAGTGCTAGAGTTCCCCAGCGCTCCTACAATGAGCAGTTCTTC.

This clonotype appeared many times. The gene calls are TRBV4-2 and TRBJ2-1; 8 bases agree with TRBD2. The CDR3 extends over 16 amino acids. Germline V lookup: CDR1 LGHNA, CDR2 YNFKEQ. The J segment lost 5 bases and the V segment lost 6 bases, leaving 12 bases of the junction unmatched. The CDR3 region has the DNA TGTGCCAGCAGTCACGGAGTCACTAGCGGAAACAATGAGCAGTTCTTC. This gives the protein CASSHGVTSGNNEQFF.

Of note for this clonotype: A read error may be the cause here, since a much bigger clone is one base away. The rearrangement uses TRBV7-2 and TRBJ2-3, with 10 bases matching TRBD2. Germline loops: CDR1 SGHTA, CDR2 FQGNSA. The length of the CDR3 is 15 residues. CDR3: CASSPLAGAADTQCF. For the CDR3, the DNA is TGTGCCAGCAGCCCTCTAGCGGGAGCTGCAGATACGCAGTGTTTT.